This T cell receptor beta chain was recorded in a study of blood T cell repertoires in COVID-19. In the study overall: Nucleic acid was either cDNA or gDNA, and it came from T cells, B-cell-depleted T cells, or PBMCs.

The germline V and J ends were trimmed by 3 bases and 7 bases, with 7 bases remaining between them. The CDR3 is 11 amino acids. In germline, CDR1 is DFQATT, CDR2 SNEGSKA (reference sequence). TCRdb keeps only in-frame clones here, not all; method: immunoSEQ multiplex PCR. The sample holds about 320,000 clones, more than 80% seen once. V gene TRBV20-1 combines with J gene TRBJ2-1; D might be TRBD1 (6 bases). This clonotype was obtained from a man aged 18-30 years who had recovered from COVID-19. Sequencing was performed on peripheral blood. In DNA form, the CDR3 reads TGCAGTGCTAGCGGACAGAATGAGCAGTTCTTC. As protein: CSASGQNEQFF.